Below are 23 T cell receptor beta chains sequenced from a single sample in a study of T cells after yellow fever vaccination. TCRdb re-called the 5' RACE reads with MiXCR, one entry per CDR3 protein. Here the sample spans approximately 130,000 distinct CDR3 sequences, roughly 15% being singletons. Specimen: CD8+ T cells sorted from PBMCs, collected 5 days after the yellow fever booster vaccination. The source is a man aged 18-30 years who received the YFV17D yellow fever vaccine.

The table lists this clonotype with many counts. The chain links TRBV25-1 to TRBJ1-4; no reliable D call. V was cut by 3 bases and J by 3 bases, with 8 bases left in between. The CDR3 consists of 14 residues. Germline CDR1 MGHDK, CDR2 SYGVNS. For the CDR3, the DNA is TGTGCCAGCAGTGATATACAGTCTAATGAAAAACTGTTTTTT. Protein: CASSDIQSNEKLFF.

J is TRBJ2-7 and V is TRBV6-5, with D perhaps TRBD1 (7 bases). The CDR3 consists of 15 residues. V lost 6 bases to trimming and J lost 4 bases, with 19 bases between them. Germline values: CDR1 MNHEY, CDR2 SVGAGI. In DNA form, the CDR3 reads TGTGCCAGCAGCCTTCTGCGGGACAGACAGTACGAGCAGTACTTC. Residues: CASSLLRDRQYEQYF.

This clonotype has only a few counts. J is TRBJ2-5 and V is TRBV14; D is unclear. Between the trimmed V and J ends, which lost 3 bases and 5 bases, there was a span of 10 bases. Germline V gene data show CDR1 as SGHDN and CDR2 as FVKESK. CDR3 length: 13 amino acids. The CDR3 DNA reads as TGTGCCAGCAGCCATTGGGGTGGGGAGACCCAGTACTTC. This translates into CASSHWGGETQYF.

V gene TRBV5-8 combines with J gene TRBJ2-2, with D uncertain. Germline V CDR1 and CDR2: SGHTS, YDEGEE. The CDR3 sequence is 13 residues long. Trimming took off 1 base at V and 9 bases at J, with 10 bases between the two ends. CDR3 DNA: TGTGCCAGCAGCTTGAGTGGGCCTCGGGAGCTGTTTTTT. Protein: CASSLSGPRELFF.

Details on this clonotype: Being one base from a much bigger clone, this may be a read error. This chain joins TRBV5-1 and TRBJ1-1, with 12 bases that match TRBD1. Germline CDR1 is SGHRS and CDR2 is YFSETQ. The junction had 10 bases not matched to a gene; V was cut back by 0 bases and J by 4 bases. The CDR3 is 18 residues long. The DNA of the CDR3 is TGCGCCAGCAGCTTGGCCGTTGGGACAGGGGGCGCCTTCACTGAAGCTTTCTTT. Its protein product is CASSLAVGTGGAFTEAFF.

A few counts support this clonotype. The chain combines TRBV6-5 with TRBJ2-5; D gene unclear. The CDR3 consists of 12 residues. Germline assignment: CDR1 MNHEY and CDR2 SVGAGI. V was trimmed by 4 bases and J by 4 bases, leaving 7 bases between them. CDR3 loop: CASSWGTETQYF. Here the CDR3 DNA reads TGTGCCAGCAGTTGGGGTACAGAGACCCAGTACTTC.

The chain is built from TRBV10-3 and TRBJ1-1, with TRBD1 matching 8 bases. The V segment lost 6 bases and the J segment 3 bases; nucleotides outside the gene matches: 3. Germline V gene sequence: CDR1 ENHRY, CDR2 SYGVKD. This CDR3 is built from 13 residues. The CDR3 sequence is CAIRDRADTEAFF. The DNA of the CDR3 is TGTGCCATCAGGGACAGGGCGGACACTGAAGCTTTCTTT.

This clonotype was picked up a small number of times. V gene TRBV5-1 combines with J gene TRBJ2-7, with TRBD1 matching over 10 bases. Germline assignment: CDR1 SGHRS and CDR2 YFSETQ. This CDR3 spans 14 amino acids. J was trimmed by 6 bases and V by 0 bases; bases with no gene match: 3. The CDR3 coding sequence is TGCGCCAGCAGCTTGGTGGGACAGGGGAGCGAGCAGTACTTC. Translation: CASSLVGQGSEQYF.

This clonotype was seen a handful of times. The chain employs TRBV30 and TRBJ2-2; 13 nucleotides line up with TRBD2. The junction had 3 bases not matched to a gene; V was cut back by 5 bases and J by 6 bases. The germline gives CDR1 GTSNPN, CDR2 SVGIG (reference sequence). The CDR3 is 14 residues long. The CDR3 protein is CAWLLAGGPGELFF. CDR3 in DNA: TGTGCCTGGCTACTAGCGGGGGGGCCCGGGGAGCTGTTTTTT.

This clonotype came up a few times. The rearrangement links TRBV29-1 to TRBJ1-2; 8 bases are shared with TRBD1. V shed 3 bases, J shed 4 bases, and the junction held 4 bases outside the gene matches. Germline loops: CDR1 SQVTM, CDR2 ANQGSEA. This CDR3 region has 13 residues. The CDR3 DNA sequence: TGCAGCGTTGAGGGTACAGGGGGCTATGGCTACACCTTC. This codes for CSVEGTGGYGYTF. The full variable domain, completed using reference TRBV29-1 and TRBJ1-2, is SAVISQKPSRDICQRGTSLTIQCQVDSQVTMMFWYRQQPGQSLTLIATANQGSEATYESGFVIDKFPISRPNLTFSTLTVSNMSPEDSSIYLCSVEGTGGYGYTFGSGTRLTVV.

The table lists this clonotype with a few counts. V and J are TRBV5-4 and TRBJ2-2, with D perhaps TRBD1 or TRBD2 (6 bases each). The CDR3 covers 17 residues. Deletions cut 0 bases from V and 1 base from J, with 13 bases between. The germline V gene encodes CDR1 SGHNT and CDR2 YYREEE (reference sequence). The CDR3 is CASSLGGARRNTGELFF. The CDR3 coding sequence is TGTGCCAGCAGCTTGGGGGGGGCTCGGAGGAACACCGGGGAGCTGTTTTTT.

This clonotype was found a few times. The CDR3, as DNA: TGTGCCAGCAGCGGCGTTACAGGGGCTCACGAGCAGTACTTC. Amino acid sequence: CASSGVTGAHEQYF. The chain combines TRBV7-6 with TRBJ2-7; TRBD1 aligns across 7 bases. The germline V gene has CDR1 SGHVS and CDR2 FNYEAQ. This CDR3 is 14 amino acids long. The J segment lost 5 bases and the V segment lost 5 bases, leaving 9 bases of the junction unmatched.

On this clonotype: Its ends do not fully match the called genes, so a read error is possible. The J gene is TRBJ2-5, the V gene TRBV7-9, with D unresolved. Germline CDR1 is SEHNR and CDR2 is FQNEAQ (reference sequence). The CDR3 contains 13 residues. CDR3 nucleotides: TGTGCCAGCAGCTTTGAGAGAAAAGAAACCCAGTACTTC. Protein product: CASSFERKETQYF.

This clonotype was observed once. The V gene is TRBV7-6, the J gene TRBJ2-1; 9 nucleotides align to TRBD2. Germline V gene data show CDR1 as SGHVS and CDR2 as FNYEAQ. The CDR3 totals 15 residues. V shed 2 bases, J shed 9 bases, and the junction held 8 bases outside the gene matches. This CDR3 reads CASSLRTSEIPEQFF. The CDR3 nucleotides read TGTGCCAGCAGCTTAAGGACTAGCGAGATCCCTGAGCAGTTCTTC. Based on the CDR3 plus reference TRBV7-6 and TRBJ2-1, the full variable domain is GAGVSQSPRYKVTKRGQDVALRCDPISGHVSLYWYRQALGQGPEFLTYFNYEAQQDKSGLPNDRFSAERPEGSISTLTIQRTEQRDSAMYRCASSLRTSEIPEQFFGPGTRLTVL.

The DNA of the CDR3 is TGCGCCAGCAGCTTCACGGGGGCCCGGCAAGAGACCCAGTACTTC. It specifies CASSFTGARQETQYF. The chain has TRBV5-1 and TRBJ2-5, with D perhaps matching TRBD1 or TRBD2 (6 bases each). The CDR3 has 15 residues. The germline gives CDR1 SGHRS, CDR2 YFSETQ. V was clipped by 2 bases and J by 2 bases, with 13 bases between them.

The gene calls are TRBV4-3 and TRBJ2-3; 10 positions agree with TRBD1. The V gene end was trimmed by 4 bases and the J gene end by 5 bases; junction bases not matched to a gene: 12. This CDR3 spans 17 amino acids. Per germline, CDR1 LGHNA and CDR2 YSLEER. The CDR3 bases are TGCGCCAGCAGCCCGATTCTCGGGACAGGGGTGGGAGATACGCAGTATTTT. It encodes CASSPILGTGVGDTQYF.

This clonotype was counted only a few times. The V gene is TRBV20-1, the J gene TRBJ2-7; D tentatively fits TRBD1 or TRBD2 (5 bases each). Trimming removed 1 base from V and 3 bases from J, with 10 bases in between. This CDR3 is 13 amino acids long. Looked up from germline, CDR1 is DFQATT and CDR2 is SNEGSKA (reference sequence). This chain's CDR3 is CSARAGPNYEQYF. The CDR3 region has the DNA TGCAGTGCTAGAGCGGGACCTAACTACGAGCAGTACTTC.

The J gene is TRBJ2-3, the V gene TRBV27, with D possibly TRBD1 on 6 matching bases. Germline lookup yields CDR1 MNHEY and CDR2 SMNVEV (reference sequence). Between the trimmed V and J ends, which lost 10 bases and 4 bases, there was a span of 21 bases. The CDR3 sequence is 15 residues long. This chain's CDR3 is CAISRTGGGADTQYF. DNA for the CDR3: TGTGCCATCTCCCGAACAGGTGGGGGCGCAGATACGCAGTATTTT.

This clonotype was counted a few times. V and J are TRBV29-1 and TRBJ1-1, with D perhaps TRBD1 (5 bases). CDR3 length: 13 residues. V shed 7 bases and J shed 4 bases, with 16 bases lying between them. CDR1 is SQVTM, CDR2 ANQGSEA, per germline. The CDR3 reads CSGGPLWSTEAFF. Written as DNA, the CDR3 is TGCAGCGGGGGACCTCTCTGGTCCACTGAAGCTTTCTTT. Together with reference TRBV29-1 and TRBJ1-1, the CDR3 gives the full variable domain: SAVISQKPSRDICQRGTSLTIQCQVDSQVTMMFWYRQQPGQSLTLIATANQGSEATYESGFVIDKFPISRPNLTFSTLTVSNMSPEDSSIYLCSGGPLWSTEAFFGQGTRLTVV.

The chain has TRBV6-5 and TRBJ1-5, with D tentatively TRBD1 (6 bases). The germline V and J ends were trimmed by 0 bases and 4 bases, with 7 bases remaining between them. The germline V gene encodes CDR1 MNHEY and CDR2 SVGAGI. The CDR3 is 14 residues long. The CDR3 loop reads CASSYSQGNQPQHF. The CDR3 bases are TGTGCCAGCAGTTACTCCCAGGGGAATCAGCCCCAGCATTTT.

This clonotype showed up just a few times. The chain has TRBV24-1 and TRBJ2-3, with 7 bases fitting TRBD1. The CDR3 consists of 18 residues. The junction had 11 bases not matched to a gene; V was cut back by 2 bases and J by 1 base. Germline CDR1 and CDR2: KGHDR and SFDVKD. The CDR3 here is CATSDSRTGVGGTDTQYF. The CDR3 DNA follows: TGTGCCACCAGTGATTCGCGAACAGGGGTAGGGGGCACAGATACGCAGTATTTT.

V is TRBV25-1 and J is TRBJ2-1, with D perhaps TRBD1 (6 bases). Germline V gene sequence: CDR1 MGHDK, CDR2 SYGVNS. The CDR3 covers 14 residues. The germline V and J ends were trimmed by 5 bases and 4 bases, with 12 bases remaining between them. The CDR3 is CASSPGTSYNEQFF. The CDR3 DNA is TGTGCCAGCAGTCCGGGGACAAGTTACAATGAGCAGTTCTTC.

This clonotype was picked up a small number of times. The CDR3 loop reads CASSLASGNTGELFF. The CDR3 DNA reads TGTGCCAGCAGCTTAGCGTCGGGTAACACCGGGGAGCTGTTTTTT. The V gene is TRBV7-6, the J gene TRBJ2-2; no clear D gene. There are 15 residues in the CDR3. Germline V lookup: CDR1 SGHVS, CDR2 FNYEAQ. With 0 bases removed from V and 2 bases from J, the gap between germline ends came to 7 bases.